This T cell receptor (beta chain) was captured by sequencing in a study of T-cell memory formation after mild COVID-19. Study information: Largely, the TCR clusters proved donor specific. Study-level results: Contracting clones from day 15 to 85 showed balanced CD4/CD8; later expanders favored CD4+. Those CD4+ clones that contracted were mainly in CM and EM (CD8+ ones in EMRA). Confirmation of SARS-CoV-2 specificity was lacking for second-wave clones peaking day 37.

TCRdb passed the 5' RACE reads through MiXCR, listing each CDR3 protein once. Of over 300,000 distinct CDR3 sequences detected, 20% to 25% appear once; the ten largest clones hold around 23%. Remarks on this clonotype: The antigen is undetermined.

Germline V gene sequence: CDR1 DFQATT, CDR2 SNEGSKA (reference sequence). The CDR3 contains 15 residues. V lost 3 bases and J lost 9; bases outside the gene matches: 12. The chain uses TRBV20-1 and TRBJ2-1; 9 bases line up with TRBD1. Material: PBMCs or a T cell subset sorted from them (not recorded which). The clonotype originates from a man younger than 30 who had mild COVID-19 (a few samples of this study predate the infection). Cell type and time point are not known. CDR3 region: CSAREGQGGSGEQFF. The CDR3 DNA follows: TGCAGTGCTAGGGAGGGACAGGGTGGTTCGGGTGAGCAGTTCTTC.